This is a list of T cell receptor beta chains from one sample in a study of T cell responses to AZD1222 COVID-19 vaccine. The protocol was immunoSEQ multiplex PCR, while the TCRdb copy is restricted to in-frame clones and leaves out a portion. The top ten hold around 0.98% of the sample, which has roughly 150,000 clones, about 91% seen once. Here the sequenced sample was peripheral blood, taken 28 days after the second AZD1222 dose. The origin of the receptors is an adult who received the AZD1222 COVID-19 vaccine. The CDR3 runs from the conserved cysteine through the conserved F or W. The order of the fields is V gene, D gene, J gene, clone size, CDR3 protein, CDR3 DNA. The D gene is left open where the match is weak. Not all rows give a size; the values are once, few, many and, for expanded clones, a class.

TRBV6-5,NA,TRBJ1-1,once,CASRRTANTEAFF,TGTGCCAGCAGGCGGACAGCGAACACTGAAGCTTTCTTT
TRBV11-3,NA,TRBJ1-1,NA,CASSPGIHTEAFF,TGTGCCAGCAGCCCGGGGATTCACACTGAAGCTTTCTTT
TRBV6-5,TRBD1,TRBJ1-2,NA,CASTRDRGLYGYTF,TGTGCCAGCACCCGGGACAGGGGGCTGTATGGCTACACCTTC
TRBV5-1,TRBD1,TRBJ1-1,NA,CASSPGTGHTEAFF,TGCGCCAGCAGCCCCGGGACAGGCCACACTGAAGCTTTCTTT
TRBV7-2,TRBD1,TRBJ2-4,NA,CASSAPTGGKNIQYF,TGTGCCAGCAGTGCCCCCACAGGGGGCAAAAACATTCAGTACTTC
TRBV27,NA,TRBJ1-2,NA,CASSFTGLGYGYTF,TGTGCCAGCAGCTTTACAGGGCTCGGCTATGGCTACACCTTC
TRBV21-1,NA,TRBJ1-4,NA,CASAAAGYPTNEKLFF,TGTGCCAGCGCCGCCGCAGGGTATCCGACTAATGAAAAACTGTTTTTT
TRBV15,NA,TRBJ1-2,NA,CATSRDLAIANYGYTF,TGTGCCACCAGCAGAGATCTCGCGATAGCTAACTATGGCTACACCTTC
TRBV6-4,NA,TRBJ1-6,NA,CASSDSNSGNSPLHF,TGTGCCAGCAGTGACTCGAACTCGGGTAATTCACCCCTCCACTTT
TRBV7-9,NA,TRBJ1-1,NA,CASSPPSGMTEAFF,TGTGCCAGCAGCCCCCCGAGCGGGATGACTGAAGCTTTCTTT
TRBV19,NA,TRBJ1-3,NA,CASSISVTMRINTIYF,TGTGCCAGTAGTATTTCTGTGACAATGAGGATCAACACCATATATTTT
TRBV10-2,TRBD1,TRBJ2-7,NA,CASSRAGGNFEQYF,TGCGCCAGCAGTCGCGCAGGGGGTAACTTCGAGCAGTACTTC
TRBV7-9,TRBD1,TRBJ1-6,few,CASSSDRGQLHF,TGTGCCAGCAGCTCTGACAGGGGCCAACTCCACTTT
TRBV5-6,TRBD1,TRBJ1-1,NA,CASSLGRGNSMNTEAFF,TGTGCCAGCAGCTTGGGCAGGGGGAATTCTATGAACACTGAAGCTTTCTTT
TRBV10-1,TRBD1,TRBJ2-7,few,CASSPKGQLIPYEQYF,TGCGCCAGCAGTCCCAAGGGACAGCTTATTCCCTACGAGCAGTACTTC
TRBV2,TRBD1,TRBJ1-5,NA,CASSATGGVQPQHF,TGTGCCAGCAGCGCCACAGGGGGGGTTCAGCCCCAGCATTTT
TRBV10-3,NA,TRBJ1-6,NA,CATGKTEFEVHF,TGTGCCACCGGAAAGACAGAATTCGAGGTACACTTT
TRBV9,TRBD1,TRBJ1-2,NA,CASSVGQGSGYTF,TGTGCCAGCAGCGTAGGACAGGGGAGTGGCTACACCTTC
TRBV7-2,TRBD2,TRBJ2-7,once,CASSPSGGRGDEQYF,TGTGCCAGCAGTCCTTCCGGGGGGCGGGGGGACGAGCAGTACTTC
TRBV7-6,TRBD1,TRBJ1-1,NA,CASSIQGANAEAFF,TGTGCCAGCAGCATACAGGGGGCGAACGCTGAAGCTTTCTTT
TRBV19,NA,TRBJ1-6,NA,CASSIVASYNSPLHF,TGTGCCAGTAGTATAGTGGCCTCCTATAATTCACCCCTCCACTTT
TRBV4-2,NA,TRBJ1-5,NA,CASSQERGLVGQPQHF,TGTGCCAGCAGCCAAGAACGGGGGCTGGTGGGTCAGCCCCAGCATTTT
TRBV7-2,NA,TRBJ1-2,once,CASSPTGGNYGYTF,TGTGCCAGCAGCCCAACCGGGGGTAACTATGGCTACACCTTC
TRBV3-1/TRBV3-2,NA,TRBJ1-3,NA,CASRQGGSGNTIYF,TGTGCCAGCAGGCAGGGCGGCTCTGGAAACACCATATATTTT
TRBV7-8,NA,TRBJ1-3,NA,CASSPQVTGNTIYF,TGTGCCAGCAGCCCACAAGTTACTGGAAACACCATATATTTT
TRBV10-3,TRBD1,TRBJ1-2,NA,CATPAQGGNYGYTF,TGTGCCACCCCAGCACAGGGGGGCAACTATGGCTACACCTTC
TRBV11-2,NA,TRBJ2-5,NA,CASSLGGSVQETQYF,TGTGCCAGCAGCTTAGGGGGGTCGGTCCAAGAGACCCAGTACTTC
TRBV5-5,TRBD2,TRBJ2-3,NA,CASSLDVAGISTDTQYF,TGTGCCAGCAGCTTGGATGTAGCGGGGATTAGCACAGATACGCAGTATTTT
TRBV5-1,NA,TRBJ1-2,NA,CASSLGTTDYGYTF,TGCGCCAGCAGCTTAGGGACAACAGACTATGGCTACACCTTC
TRBV19,NA,TRBJ2-7,NA,CASSITVYGGSYEQYF,TGTGCCAGTAGTATTACTGTGTACGGAGGCTCCTACGAGCAGTACTTC
TRBV6-6,NA,TRBJ2-7,NA,CASSDRRGYEQYF,TGTGCCAGCAGCGACAGGAGAGGCTACGAGCAGTACTTC
TRBV5-1,TRBD1,TRBJ1-2,NA,CASSLRGLEGYTF,TGCGCCAGCAGCTTGAGGGGGCTCGAGGGCTACACCTTC
TRBV27,NA,TRBJ2-3,NA,CASSFQTESTQYF,TGTGCCAGCAGTTTTCAGACTGAAAGTACGCAGTATTTT